The 26 T cell receptor beta chains below all came from one sample that was sequenced in a study of blood T cells in healthy people across ages. The use of a sample-barcoded 5' primer and a J-beta primer mix characterized a second PCR of about 7 to 12 cycles. TCRdb re-derived calls from the 5' RACE reads in MiXCR, one entry per CDR3 protein. The sample has 600,000 to 1,000,000 distinct CDR3 sequences, 58% seen once. The sample taken for sequencing was blood. Receptors were obtained from a man in his thirties or forties in good health.

The chain joins TRBV28 to TRBJ2-3; the D call may be TRBD1 or TRBD2 (6 bases each). This CDR3 has 12 amino acids. CDR1 is MDHEN, CDR2 SYDVKM, per germline. The V end was cut by 10 bases, the J end by 6 bases, with 14 bases between. In DNA, the CDR3 is TGTGCCATCACAACAGGGAGGGATACGCAGTATTTT. It yields the protein CAITTGRDTQYF.

The V call is TRBV28, the J call TRBJ2-5, with a tentative D call TRBD2 (6 bases). V lost 0 bases to trimming and J lost 4 bases, with 12 bases between them. Germline values: CDR1 MDHEN, CDR2 SYDVKM. This CDR3 comprises 15 residues. The CDR3 DNA sequence: TGTGCCAGCAGTTTATGGCGGGGCGCGGGAGAGACCCAGTACTTC. It encodes CASSLWRGAGETQYF.

This clonotype was counted only a few times. The chain joins TRBV20-1 to TRBJ2-5; D ambiguous. The assigned J gene may be wrong: the sequence end matches TRBJ2-7 better. The germline V gene encodes CDR1 DFQATT and CDR2 SNEGSKA (reference sequence). CDR3 length: 8 amino acids. CDR3: CRAYEQYF. The CDR3 nucleotides are TGCAGGGCCTACGAGCAGTACTTC.

The rearrangement joins TRBV6-2 or TRBV6-3 to TRBJ2-1; D is ambiguous. Trimming took 2 bases from V and 0 from J, leaving 20 bases between them. Germline V CDR1 and CDR2: MNHEY, SVGEGT. The CDR3 is 19 amino acids. The CDR3 loop is CASSYTNRLSQSSYNEQFF. CDR3 nucleotides: TGTGCCAGCAGTTACACGAATAGACTCTCCCAAAGCTCCTACAATGAGCAGTTCTTC.

The CDR3 region has the DNA TGCAGTGCCGCTCCGGGACTACCCTACGAGCAGTACTTC. Its translation: CSAAPGLPYEQYF. The chain couples TRBV20-1 to TRBJ2-7; 7 positions agree with TRBD2. V lost 6 bases, J lost 2 bases, and 7 bases stayed unmatched. CDR3 size: 13 residues. Germline V gives CDR1 DFQATT, CDR2 SNEGSKA (reference sequence).

This clonotype was picked up a small number of times. V and J are TRBV29-1 and TRBJ2-4, with a weak D call TRBD1 (7 bases). V lost 6 bases and J 6 bases, leaving 15 bases between the germline ends. Germline CDR1 is SQVTM and CDR2 is ANQGSEA. The CDR3 runs to 13 residues. The CDR3 sequence is CSVQGEAPNIQYF. The CDR3 DNA is TGCAGCGTCCAGGGGGAGGCCCCAAACATTCAGTACTTC.

This clonotype has more than one count but fewer than ten. The chain couples TRBV6-4 to TRBJ2-7; weak D call: TRBD2 (6 bases). Germline values: CDR1 MRHNA, CDR2 SNTAGT. CDR3 length: 13 amino acids. Trimming took 3 bases from V and 7 from J, leaving 13 bases between them. The CDR3 is CASSETYGSEQYF. CDR3 sequence (DNA): TGTGCCAGCAGTGAAACATACGGGAGTGAGCAGTACTTC.

The J gene is TRBJ2-7, the V gene TRBV4-2, with D possibly being TRBD2 (5 bases). Germline CDR1 and CDR2: LGHNA and YNFKEQ. The CDR3 extends over 18 amino acids. Trimming pared 0 bases from V and 4 bases from J, leaving 22 bases between. The CDR3 protein is CASSQDLTRGSAAYEQYF. The CDR3 DNA sequence: TGTGCCAGCAGCCAAGATCTAACCCGTGGTAGCGCAGCGTACGAGCAGTACTTC.

There are a few counts of this clonotype. V is TRBV11-1 and J is TRBJ2-3; D gene unclear. Trimming stripped 7 bases from V and 3 bases from J, with 17 bases between. The CDR3 sequence is 15 residues long. CDR1 and CDR2 (germline): SGHAT, FQDESV (reference sequence). CDR3 sequence (DNA): TGTGCCAGCACTGACATAGTTCCGACAACAGATACGCAGTATTTT. This encodes CASTDIVPTTDTQYF.

The gene calls are TRBV18 and TRBJ2-5, with D perhaps matching TRBD1 (6 bases). The CDR3 sequence is 19 residues long. V lost 6 bases to trimming and J lost 4 bases, with 30 bases between them. Per the germline V gene, CDR1 is KGHSH and CDR2 is LQKENI. Here the CDR3 DNA reads TGTGCCAGCTCCCCCGTAGGGGGAAGGGGAGCATCGGCCGTAGAGACCCAGTACTTC. This gives the protein CASSPVGGRGASAVETQYF.

A few counts support this clonotype. At one of its ends the junction is not consistent with the germline gene, which may arise from a read error. This chain connects TRBV30 to TRBJ2-5; a possible D gene is TRBD2 (5 bases). Judging by the DNA end, TRBJ2-7 fits better; the J call may be wrong. The CDR3 totals 11 residues. Germline assignment: CDR1 GTSNPN and CDR2 SVGIG (reference sequence). The CDR3 sequence: CAGSGLYEQYF. The DNA of the CDR3 is TGTGCCGGGAGTGGGCTCTACGAGCAGTACTTC.

J is TRBJ1-1 and V is TRBV25-1; 7 bases align to TRBD1. The germline V gene has CDR1 MGHDK and CDR2 SYGVNS. There are 14 residues in the CDR3. V gave up 8 bases and J gave up 1 base; unmatched junction bases: 7. The CDR3 loop reads CASARQGPNTEAFF. CDR3 nucleotides: TGTGCCAGCGCGCGACAGGGACCGAACACTGAAGCTTTCTTT.

The rearrangement links TRBV14 to TRBJ2-1; D unresolved. There are 15 residues in the CDR3. V lost 4 bases, J lost 0 bases, and 10 bases lay in between. Germline CDR1 is SGHDN and CDR2 is FVKESK. As DNA, the CDR3 is TGTGCCAGCAGCCTCCACCTCAGCTCCTACAATGAGCAGTTCTTC. Amino acid sequence: CASSLHLSSYNEQFF.

This clonotype was counted only a few times. This rearrangement joins TRBV20-1 to TRBJ2-7; 10 bases are a match to TRBD1. Germline assignment: CDR1 DFQATT and CDR2 SNEGSKA (reference sequence). The CDR3 runs 13 residues. Trimming at V came to 5 bases and at J to 3 bases, leaving 4 bases not matched to a gene. The CDR3 DNA follows: TGCAGTGCTCGGACAGGGGGAGGCTACGAGCAGTACTTC. It specifies CSARTGGGYEQYF.

For this clonotype: A read error may produce the germline difference seen at one junction end. The CDR3 is CASSLVASPTRELFF. The CDR3 coding sequence is TGTGCCAGCAGCTTAGTGGCAAGCCCCACCCGGGAGCTGTTTTTT. The chain carries TRBV7-8 and TRBJ2-2; D unresolved. The CDR3 totals 15 residues. Germline V gene sequence: CDR1 SGHVS, CDR2 FQNEAQ.

This clonotype has more than one count but fewer than ten. The CDR3 coding sequence is TGTGCCGCGCAACGGGGCGTCAATGAGCAGTTCTTC. Translated, it gives CAAQRGVNEQFF. The rearrangement uses TRBV28 and TRBJ2-1; D might be TRBD1 or TRBD2, each matching 5 bases. Per the germline V gene, CDR1 is MDHEN and CDR2 is SYDVKM. V gave up 11 bases and J gave up 6 bases, with 14 bases separating them. The length of the CDR3 is 12 residues.

This clonotype came up once. The chain joins TRBV12-3 or TRBV12-4 to TRBJ2-7; either TRBD1 or TRBD2 may fit D (5 bases each). The CDR3 totals 14 residues. V lost 7 bases and J lost 6, with 19 bases in between. The CDR3 DNA sequence: TGTGCCAGCAAGGGCCCAGGGACGATGGGCGAGCAGTACTTC. Protein sequence: CASKGPGTMGEQYF.

The CDR3: CASSIRERETQYF. The CDR3 DNA reads as TGTGCCAGCTCAATCAGGGAACGGGAGACCCAGTACTTC. This sequence joins TRBV18 and TRBJ2-5; a weak D match, TRBD1 (5 bases). The CDR3 is made up of 13 amino acids. Germline lookup yields CDR1 KGHSH and CDR2 LQKENI. Trimming removed 5 bases at V and 5 bases at J, with 12 bases between. Looking up the rest from reference TRBV18 and TRBJ2-5 gives the full variable domain: NAGVMQNPRHLVRRRGQEARLRCSPMKGHSHVYWYRQLPEEGLKFMVYLQKENIIDESGMPKERFSAEFPKEGPSILRIQQVVRGDSAAYFCASSIRERETQYFGPGTRLLVL.

The chain recombines TRBV29-1 with TRBJ2-3; D gene unclear. The CDR3 loop spans 12 amino acids. V lost 7 bases and J 6 bases, leaving 14 bases between the germline ends. Germline values: CDR1 SQVTM, CDR2 ANQGSEA. The CDR3, as DNA: TGCAGCGCACCTGGGGTGGGGGATACGCAGTATTTT. It translates to CSAPGVGDTQYF.

The chain combines TRBV7-9 with TRBJ1-1; D unclear. The CDR3 is 13 residues long. CDR1 is SEHNR and CDR2 is FQNEAQ in the germline V gene (reference sequence). V was trimmed by 7 bases and J by 8 bases, leaving 17 bases between them. CDR3 sequence reads: CASNPRLSKEAFF. CDR3 nucleotides: TGTGCCAGCAACCCCCGGTTGTCGAAGGAAGCTTTCTTT.

Of note for this clonotype: A junction boundary mismatches the germline segment, possibly from a read error. The chain links TRBV7-2 to TRBJ1-2; no reliable D call. The CDR3 spans 12 residues. Germline V gives CDR1 SGHTA, CDR2 FQGNSA. The CDR3 DNA reads as TGTGCCAACAGCCCCTCCGTTTTCGGCTACACCTTC. This gives the protein CANSPSVFGYTF.

Of note for this clonotype: An end of the junction differs from the germline gene, which may be a read error. The chain couples TRBV7-6 to TRBJ1-2; 8 positions match TRBD1. The CDR3 loop spans 14 amino acids. The germline gives CDR1 SGHVS, CDR2 FNYEAQ. The CDR3 protein is CASSFSLQGDGCTF. The DNA of the CDR3 is TGTGCCAGCAGCTTTTCCCTACAGGGGGATGGCTGCACCTTC.

J is TRBJ2-6 and V is TRBV20-1; 8 bases match TRBD1. V was clipped by 1 base and J by 1 base; unmatched bases: 3. Germline CDR1 reads DFQATT; CDR2 reads SNEGSKA (reference sequence). This CDR3 is built from 16 residues. CDR3 in amino acids: CSARVQGASGANVLTF. CDR3 nucleotide sequence: TGCAGTGCTAGAGTCCAGGGGGCGTCTGGGGCCAACGTCCTGACTTTC.

The table lists this clonotype with a few counts. This chain joins TRBV6-2 or TRBV6-3 and TRBJ2-7; D not resolved. This CDR3 comprises 11 residues. The V gene's germline CDR1 is MNHEY and CDR2 SVGEGT. Trimming removed 2 bases from V and 7 bases from J, with 6 bases in between. In DNA form, the CDR3 reads TGTGCCAGCAGTTACAAATTGGAGCAGTACTTC. Residues: CASSYKLEQYF.

This clonotype was observed a few times. The genes are TRBV7-2 and TRBJ1-2; D gene unclear. The CDR3 loop spans 14 amino acids. The V and J ends lost 2 bases and 4 bases respectively, with 11 bases between them. From germline, CDR1 is SGHTA and CDR2 FQGNSA. The DNA for the CDR3 is TGTGCCAGCAGCTTAACGGTCAGGACCTATGGCTACACCTTC. Residues: CASSLTVRTYGYTF.

This clonotype appeared once. The chain combines TRBV7-9 with TRBJ2-5; 7 nucleotides align to TRBD2. Per the germline V gene, CDR1 is SEHNR and CDR2 is FQNEAQ (reference sequence). CDR3 size: 17 residues. J gave up 0 bases and V 2 bases, and 9 bases lay outside the gene matches. The CDR3 spells CASSLLRAGEYQETQYF. The CDR3 DNA is TGTGCCAGCAGCTTATTGCGGGCGGGGGAGTACCAAGAGACCCAGTACTTC.